The next 13 T cell receptor beta chains were all read from a single sample in a study of blood T cell repertoires in COVID-19. Method: immunoSEQ multiplex PCR; TCRdb's copy keeps in-frame clones and lacks some. The table records roughly 200,000 clones, about 83% of them present only once. Sequenced input: peripheral blood. These receptors were obtained from a man aged 40-49 years with active or convalescent COVID-19.

V and J are TRBV29-1 and TRBJ2-6; 8 bases are a match to TRBD1. CDR1 is SQVTM, CDR2 ANQGSEA, per germline. V dropped 6 bases and J dropped 2; count of bases not matched to a gene: 6. This CDR3 has 15 amino acids. The CDR3 protein is CSVNQGAAGANVLTF. DNA for the CDR3: TGCAGCGTAAACCAGGGGGCCGCTGGGGCCAACGTCCTGACTTTC.

The CDR3 sequence: CASSLKSARGNSPLHF. The DNA of the CDR3 is TGTGCCAGCAGTTTAAAGAGCGCGCGGGGAAACTCACCCCTCCACTTT. The V call is TRBV27, the J call TRBJ1-6; no clear D. The V end lost 2 bases, the J end lost 10 bases, and 18 bases lay between the germline ends. The CDR3 spans 16 residues. Germline CDR1 reads MNHEY; CDR2 reads SMNVEV (reference sequence).

This sequence joins TRBV30 and TRBJ2-7; 7 bases agree with TRBD2. V trimming: 2 bases; J trimming: 5 bases; junction bases outside the gene matches: 3. This CDR3 has 12 amino acids. CDR1 is GTSNPN, CDR2 SVGIG, per germline (reference sequence). In nucleotides, the CDR3 is TGTGCCTGGAGTACCGGGGGGAACGAGCAGTACTTC. Protein sequence: CAWSTGGNEQYF.

The V and J genes are TRBV5-1 and TRBJ1-2; D is possibly TRBD1 (6 bases). V dropped 3 bases and J dropped 2 bases, with 23 bases sitting between them. Per the germline V gene, CDR1 is SGHRS and CDR2 is YFSETQ. This CDR3 comprises 18 residues. CDR3 nucleotide sequence: TGCGCCAGCAGCTGGGGACCCTTTATCGGACAGATAAACTATGGCTACACCTTC. Residues: CASSWGPFIGQINYGYTF.

V usage is TRBV2 and J usage is TRBJ1-6; 7 bases map to TRBD1. The V gene end was trimmed by 6 bases and the J gene end by 7 bases; junction bases not matched to a gene: 9. CDR3 size: 15 residues. Germline CDR1 SNHLY, CDR2 FYNNEI. CDR3 sequence reads: CASRGRQGWNSPLHF. The CDR3, as DNA: TGTGCCAGCAGGGGCAGACAGGGATGGAATTCACCCCTCCACTTT.

The J gene is TRBJ1-1, the V gene TRBV7-2; no firm D call. This CDR3 is built from 14 residues. Trimming removed 7 bases from V and 1 base from J, with 13 bases in between. Per germline, CDR1 SGHTA and CDR2 FQGNSA. In DNA form, the CDR3 reads TGTGCCAGCACCGTCGGGGAAAGGAACACTGAAGCTTTCTTT. Its protein product is CASTVGERNTEAFF.

The sample holds one count of this clone. The V gene is TRBV7-9, the J gene TRBJ2-3, with 9 bases matching TRBD1. This CDR3 contains 15 residues. Germline V gene data show CDR1 as SEHNR and CDR2 as FQNEAQ (reference sequence). V shed 6 bases and J 4 bases; nucleotides not matched to a gene: 8. The CDR3 protein is CASRPGQGRADTQYF. CDR3 sequence (DNA): TGTGCCAGCAGACCGGGACAGGGAAGAGCAGATACGCAGTATTTT.

The chain recombines TRBV19 with TRBJ1-6; 7 nucleotides line up with TRBD1. Germline values: CDR1 LNHDA, CDR2 SQIVND (reference sequence). The length of the CDR3 is 13 residues. J lost 7 bases, V lost 9 bases, and 6 bases had no gene match. In nucleotides, the CDR3 is TGTGCCAGCAAAGAGACAGGGAATTCACCCCTCCACTTT. As protein: CASKETGNSPLHF.

The chain recombines TRBV4-3 with TRBJ1-1; no reliable D call. CDR1 LGHNA and CDR2 YSLEER come from the germline V gene. This CDR3 is built from 16 residues. Trimming removed 0 bases at V and 0 bases at J, with 11 bases between. The CDR3 DNA reads TGCGCCAGCAGCCAAGAGGCAGCTACTATGAACACTGAAGCTTTCTTT. Protein sequence: CASSQEAATMNTEAFF.

V is TRBV24-1 and J is TRBJ1-1; D might be TRBD1 (5 bases). CDR1 is KGHDR, CDR2 SFDVKD, per germline. The CDR3 runs 15 residues. The V end lost 0 bases, the J end lost 8 bases, and 15 bases lay between the germline ends. DNA of the CDR3: TGTGCCACCAGTGATTTGCCAGGGCCGGCGGGGGAAGCTTTCTTT. Protein sequence: CATSDLPGPAGEAFF.

The J gene is TRBJ2-5, the V gene TRBV19; 7 positions match TRBD1. The CDR3 consists of 17 residues. The V and J ends lost 3 bases and 7 bases, in that order; junction bases with no gene match: 17. Germline CDR1 LNHDA, CDR2 SQIVND (reference sequence). As DNA, the CDR3 is TGTGCCAGTAGTATGCAGGGACAGTTCATATCAGGAGCGACCCAGTACTTC. This translates into CASSMQGQFISGATQYF.

This chain connects TRBV18 to TRBJ2-1, with 13 bases identical to TRBD2. CDR1 and CDR2 from the germline V gene are KGHSH and LQKENI. The ends lost 6 bases at V and 8 bases at J; junction bases unmatched: 7. The CDR3 consists of 15 residues. Here the CDR3 reads CASSRPGLAGHEQFF. CDR3 DNA sequence: TGTGCCAGCTCCCGCCCGGGACTAGCGGGACATGAGCAGTTCTTC.

This clone is a singleton in its sample. The V call is TRBV14, the J call TRBJ2-7; D possibly corresponds to TRBD1 (6 bases). Germline V gene sequence: CDR1 SGHDN, CDR2 FVKESK. Trimming pared 3 bases from V and 1 base from J, leaving 13 bases between. This CDR3 has 15 residues. The CDR3 sequence: CASSHLGTPSYEQYF. The DNA of the CDR3 is TGTGCCAGCAGCCACCTCGGGACACCTTCCTACGAGCAGTACTTC.